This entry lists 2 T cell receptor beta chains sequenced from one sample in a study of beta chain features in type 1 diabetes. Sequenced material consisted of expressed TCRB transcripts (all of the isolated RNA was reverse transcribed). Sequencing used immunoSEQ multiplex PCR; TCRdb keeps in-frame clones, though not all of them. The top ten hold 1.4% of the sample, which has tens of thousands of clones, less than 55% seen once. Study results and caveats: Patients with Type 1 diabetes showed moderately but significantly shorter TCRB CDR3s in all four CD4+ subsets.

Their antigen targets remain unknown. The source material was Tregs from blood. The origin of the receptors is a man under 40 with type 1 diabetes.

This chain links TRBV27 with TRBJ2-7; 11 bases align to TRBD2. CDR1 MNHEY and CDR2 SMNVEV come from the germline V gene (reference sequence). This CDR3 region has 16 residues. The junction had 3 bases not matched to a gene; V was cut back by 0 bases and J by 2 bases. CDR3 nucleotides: TGTGCCAGCAGTTTATCGGGACTAGCGGCCGCCTACGAGCAGTACTTC. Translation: CASSLSGLAAAYEQYF.

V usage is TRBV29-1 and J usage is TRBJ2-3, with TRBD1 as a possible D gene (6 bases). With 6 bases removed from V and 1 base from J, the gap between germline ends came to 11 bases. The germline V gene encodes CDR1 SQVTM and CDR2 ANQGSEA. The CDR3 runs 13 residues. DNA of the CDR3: TGCAGCGTGAGGGGGATTGGCACAGATACGCAGTATTTT. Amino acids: CSVRGIGTDTQYF.